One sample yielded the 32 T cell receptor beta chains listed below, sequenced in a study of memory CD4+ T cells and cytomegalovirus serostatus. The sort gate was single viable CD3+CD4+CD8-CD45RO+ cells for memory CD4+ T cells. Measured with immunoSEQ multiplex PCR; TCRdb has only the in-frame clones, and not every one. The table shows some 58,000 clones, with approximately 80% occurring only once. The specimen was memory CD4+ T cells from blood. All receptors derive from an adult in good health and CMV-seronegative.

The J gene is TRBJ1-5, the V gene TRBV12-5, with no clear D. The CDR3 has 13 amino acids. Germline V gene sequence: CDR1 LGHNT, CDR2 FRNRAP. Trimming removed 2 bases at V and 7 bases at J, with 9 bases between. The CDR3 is CASGLSFSQPQHF. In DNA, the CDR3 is TGTGCTAGTGGTTTGTCTTTCTCGCAGCCCCAGCATTTT. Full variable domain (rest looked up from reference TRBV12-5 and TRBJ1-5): DARVTQTPRHKVTEMGQEVTMRCQPILGHNTVFWYRQTMMQGLELLAYFRNRAPLDDSGMPKDRFSAEMPDATLATLKIQPSEPRDSAVYFCASGLSFSQPQHFGDGTRLSIL.

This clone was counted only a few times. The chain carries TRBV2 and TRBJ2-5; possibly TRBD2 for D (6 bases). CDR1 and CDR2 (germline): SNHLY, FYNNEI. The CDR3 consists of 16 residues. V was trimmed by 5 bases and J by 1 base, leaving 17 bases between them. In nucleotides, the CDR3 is TGTGCCAGCAGTCAAGGGGTGTCTAGCGCCCAAGAGACCCAGTACTTC. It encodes CASSQGVSSAQETQYF.

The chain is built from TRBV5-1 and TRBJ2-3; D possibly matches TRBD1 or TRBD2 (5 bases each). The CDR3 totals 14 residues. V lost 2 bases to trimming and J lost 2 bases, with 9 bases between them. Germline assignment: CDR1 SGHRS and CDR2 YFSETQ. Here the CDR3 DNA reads TGCGCCAGCAGCTTACCGGGACCCACAGATACGCAGTATTTT. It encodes CASSLPGPTDTQYF.

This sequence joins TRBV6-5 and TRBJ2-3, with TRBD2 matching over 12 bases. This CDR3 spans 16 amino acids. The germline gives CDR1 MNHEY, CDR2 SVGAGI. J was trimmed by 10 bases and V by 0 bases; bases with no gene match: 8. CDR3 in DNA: TGTGCCAGCAGTTACTCGAGGCTAGCGGGAGGGGGACCGCAGTATTTT. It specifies CASSYSRLAGGGPQYF.

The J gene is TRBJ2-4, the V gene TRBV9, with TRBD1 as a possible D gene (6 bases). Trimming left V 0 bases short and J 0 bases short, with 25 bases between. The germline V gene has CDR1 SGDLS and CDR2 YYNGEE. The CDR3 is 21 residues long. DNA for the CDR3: TGTGCCAGCAGCGTAGATGGAAACCGACCGACTGGGGGCATAGCCAAAAACATTCAGTACTTC. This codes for CASSVDGNRPTGGIAKNIQYF.

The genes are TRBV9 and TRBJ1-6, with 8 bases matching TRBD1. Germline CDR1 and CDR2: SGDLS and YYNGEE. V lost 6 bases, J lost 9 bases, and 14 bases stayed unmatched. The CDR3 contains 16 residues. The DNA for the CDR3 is TGTGCCAGCAACAGAGGCCCGACAGGGGATGGTTCACCCCTCCACTTT. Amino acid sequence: CASNRGPTGDGSPLHF.

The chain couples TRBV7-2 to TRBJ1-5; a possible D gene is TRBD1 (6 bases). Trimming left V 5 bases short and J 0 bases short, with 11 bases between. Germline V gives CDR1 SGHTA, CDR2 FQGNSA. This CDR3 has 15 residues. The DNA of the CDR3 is TGTGCCAGCAGCGTAGTCAGGGGTAGCAATCAGCCCCAGCATTTT. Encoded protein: CASSVVRGSNQPQHF.

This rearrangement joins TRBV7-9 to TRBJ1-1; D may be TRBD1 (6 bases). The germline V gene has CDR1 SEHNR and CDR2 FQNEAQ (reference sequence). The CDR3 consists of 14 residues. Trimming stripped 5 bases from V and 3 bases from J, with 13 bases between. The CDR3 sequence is CASSLRGRDTEAFF. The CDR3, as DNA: TGTGCCAGCAGCCTACGGGGGCGGGACACTGAAGCTTTCTTT.

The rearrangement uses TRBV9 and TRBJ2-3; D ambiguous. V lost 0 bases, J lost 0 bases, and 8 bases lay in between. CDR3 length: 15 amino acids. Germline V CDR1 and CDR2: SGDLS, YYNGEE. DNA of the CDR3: TGTGCCAGCAGCGTAGGAGCCACAAGCACAGATACGCAGTATTTT. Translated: CASSVGATSTDTQYF.

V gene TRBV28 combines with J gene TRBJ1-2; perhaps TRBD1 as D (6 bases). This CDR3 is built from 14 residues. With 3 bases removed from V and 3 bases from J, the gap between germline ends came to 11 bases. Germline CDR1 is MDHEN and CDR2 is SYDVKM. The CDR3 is CASSLRRGDYGYTF. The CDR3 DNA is TGTGCCAGCAGTTTGAGAAGGGGGGACTATGGCTACACCTTC.

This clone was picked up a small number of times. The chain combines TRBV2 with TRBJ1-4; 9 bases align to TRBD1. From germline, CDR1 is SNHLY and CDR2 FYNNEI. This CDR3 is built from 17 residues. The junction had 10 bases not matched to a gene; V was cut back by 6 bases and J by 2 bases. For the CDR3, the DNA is TGTGCCAGCAGGGAAACAGGGGGCCGTCCCACTAATGAAAAACTGTTTTTT. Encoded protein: CASRETGGRPTNEKLFF.

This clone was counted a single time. Written as DNA, the CDR3 is TGCAGCGGGGGGGAAATGAACACTGAAGCTTTCTTT. Its translation is CSGGEMNTEAFF. V and J are TRBV29-1 and TRBJ1-1, with D possibly being TRBD1 (5 bases). Germline assignment: CDR1 SQVTM and CDR2 ANQGSEA. The CDR3 sequence is 12 residues long. Deletions cut 7 bases from V and 0 bases from J, with 9 bases between.

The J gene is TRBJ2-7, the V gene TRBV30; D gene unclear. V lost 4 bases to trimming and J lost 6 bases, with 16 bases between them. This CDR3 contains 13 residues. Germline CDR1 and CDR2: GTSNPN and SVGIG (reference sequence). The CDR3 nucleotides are TGTGCCTGGAACCGTTTTTTGACGGGCGAGCAGTACTTC. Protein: CAWNRFLTGEQYF.

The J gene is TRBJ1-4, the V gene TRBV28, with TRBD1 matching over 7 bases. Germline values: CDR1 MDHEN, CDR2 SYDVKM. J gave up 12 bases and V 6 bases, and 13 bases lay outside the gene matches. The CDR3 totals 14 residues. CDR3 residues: CASSPAGGTGELFF. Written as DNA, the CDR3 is TGTGCCAGCAGCCCAGCAGGGGGGACGGGGGAACTGTTTTTT.

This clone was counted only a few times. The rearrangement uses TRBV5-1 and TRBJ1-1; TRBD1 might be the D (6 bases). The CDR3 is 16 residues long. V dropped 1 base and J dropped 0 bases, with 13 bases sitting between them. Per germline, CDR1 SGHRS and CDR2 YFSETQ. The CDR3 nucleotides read TGCGCCAGCAGCTTGAGCCCGGGACAAATGAACACTGAAGCTTTCTTT. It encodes CASSLSPGQMNTEAFF.

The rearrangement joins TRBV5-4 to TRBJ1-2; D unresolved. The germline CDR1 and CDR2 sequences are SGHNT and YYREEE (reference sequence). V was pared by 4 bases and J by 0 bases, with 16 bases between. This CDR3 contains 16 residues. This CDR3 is CASSTLGVRPNYGYTF. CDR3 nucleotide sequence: TGTGCCAGCAGCACCCTCGGGGTCCGTCCTAACTATGGCTACACCTTC.

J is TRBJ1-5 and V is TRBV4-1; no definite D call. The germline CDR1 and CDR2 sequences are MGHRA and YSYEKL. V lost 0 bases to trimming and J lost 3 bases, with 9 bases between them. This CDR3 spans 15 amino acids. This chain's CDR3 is CASSQDPGINQPQHF. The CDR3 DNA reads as TGCGCCAGCAGCCAAGATCCGGGGATCAATCAGCCCCAGCATTTT.

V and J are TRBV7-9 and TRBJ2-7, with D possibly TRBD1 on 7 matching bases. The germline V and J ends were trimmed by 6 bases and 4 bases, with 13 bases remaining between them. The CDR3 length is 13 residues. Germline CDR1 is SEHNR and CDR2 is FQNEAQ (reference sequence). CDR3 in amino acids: CASSNGGQYEQYF. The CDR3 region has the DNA TGTGCCAGCAGTAACGGGGGACAGTACGAGCAGTACTTC.

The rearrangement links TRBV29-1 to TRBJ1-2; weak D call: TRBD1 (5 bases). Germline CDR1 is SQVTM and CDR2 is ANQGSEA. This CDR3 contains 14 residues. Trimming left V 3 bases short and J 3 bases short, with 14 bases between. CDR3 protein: CSVENRWGDYGYTF. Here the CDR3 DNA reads TGCAGCGTTGAGAATCGTTGGGGGGACTATGGCTACACCTTC.

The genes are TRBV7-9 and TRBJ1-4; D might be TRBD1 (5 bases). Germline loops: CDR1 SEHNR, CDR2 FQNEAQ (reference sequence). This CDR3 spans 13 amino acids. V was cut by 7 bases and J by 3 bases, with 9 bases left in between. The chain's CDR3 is CASTLGANEKLFF. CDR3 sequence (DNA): TGTGCCAGCACATTAGGGGCTAATGAAAAACTGTTTTTT.

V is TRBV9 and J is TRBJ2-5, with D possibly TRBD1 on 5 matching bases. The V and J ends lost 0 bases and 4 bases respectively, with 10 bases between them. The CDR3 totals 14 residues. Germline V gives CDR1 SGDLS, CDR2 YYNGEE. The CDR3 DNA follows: TGTGCCAGCAGCGTAGAGGGGTTAGGAGAGACCCAGTACTTC. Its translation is CASSVEGLGETQYF. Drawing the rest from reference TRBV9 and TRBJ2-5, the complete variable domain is DSGVTQTPKHLITATGQRVTLRCSPRSGDLSVYWYQQSLDQGLQFLIQYYNGEERAKGNILERFSAQQFPDLHSELNLSSLELGDSALYFCASSVEGLGETQYFGPGTRLLVL.

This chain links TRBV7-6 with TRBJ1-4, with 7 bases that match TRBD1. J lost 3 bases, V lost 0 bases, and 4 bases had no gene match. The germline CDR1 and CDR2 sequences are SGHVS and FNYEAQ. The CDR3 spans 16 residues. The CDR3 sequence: CASSLAPGQPNEKLFF. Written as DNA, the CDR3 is TGTGCCAGCAGCTTAGCGCCGGGACAGCCTAATGAAAAACTGTTTTTT. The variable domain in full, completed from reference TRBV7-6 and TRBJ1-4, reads GAGVSQSPRYKVTKRGQDVALRCDPISGHVSLYWYRQALGQGPEFLTYFNYEAQQDKSGLPNDRFSAERPEGSISTLTIQRTEQRDSAMYRCASSLAPGQPNEKLFFGSGTQLSVL.

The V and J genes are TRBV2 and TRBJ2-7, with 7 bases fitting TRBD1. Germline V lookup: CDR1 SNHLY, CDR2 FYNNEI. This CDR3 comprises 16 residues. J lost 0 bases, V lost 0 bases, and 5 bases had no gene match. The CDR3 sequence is CASSEALRDSSYEQYF. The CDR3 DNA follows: TGTGCCAGCAGTGAAGCGCTTCGGGACAGCTCCTACGAGCAGTACTTC.

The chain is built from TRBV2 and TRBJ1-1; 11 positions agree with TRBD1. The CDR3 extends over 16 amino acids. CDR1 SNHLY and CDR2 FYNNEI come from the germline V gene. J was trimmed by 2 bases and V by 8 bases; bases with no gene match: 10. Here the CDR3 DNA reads TGTGCCAGCCGTCAACGGGGACAGGGGGGTAACACTGAAGCTTTCTTT. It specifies CASRQRGQGGNTEAFF.

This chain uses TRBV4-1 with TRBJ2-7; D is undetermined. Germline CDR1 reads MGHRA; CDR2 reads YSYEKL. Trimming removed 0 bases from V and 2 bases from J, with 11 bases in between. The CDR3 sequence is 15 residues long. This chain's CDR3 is CASSQDLGNPYEQYF. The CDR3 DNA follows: TGCGCCAGCAGCCAAGATTTAGGGAACCCCTACGAGCAGTACTTC.

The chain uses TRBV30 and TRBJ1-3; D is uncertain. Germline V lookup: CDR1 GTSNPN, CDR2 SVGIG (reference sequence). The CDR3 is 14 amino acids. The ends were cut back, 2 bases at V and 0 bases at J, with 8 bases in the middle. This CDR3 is CAWSLGSSGNTIYF. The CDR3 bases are TGTGCCTGGAGTCTGGGCAGCTCTGGAAACACCATATATTTT.

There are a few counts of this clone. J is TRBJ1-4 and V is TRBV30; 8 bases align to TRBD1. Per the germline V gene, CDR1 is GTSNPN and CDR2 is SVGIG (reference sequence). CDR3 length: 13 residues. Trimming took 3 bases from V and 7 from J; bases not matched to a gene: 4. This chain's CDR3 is CAWSRGQGEKLFF. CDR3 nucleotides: TGTGCCTGGAGCAGGGGGCAGGGTGAAAAACTGTTTTTT.

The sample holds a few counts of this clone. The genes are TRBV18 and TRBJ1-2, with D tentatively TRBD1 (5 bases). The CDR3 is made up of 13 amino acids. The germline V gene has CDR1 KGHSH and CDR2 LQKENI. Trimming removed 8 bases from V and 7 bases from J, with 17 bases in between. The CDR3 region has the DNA TGTGCCAGCACAGAGGGGCAGGACCGTGGCTACACCTTC. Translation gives CASTEGQDRGYTF.

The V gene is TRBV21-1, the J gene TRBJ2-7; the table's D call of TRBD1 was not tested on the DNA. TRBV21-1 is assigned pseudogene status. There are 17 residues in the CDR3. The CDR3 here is CASSKELDRVGTYEQYF. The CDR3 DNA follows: TGTGCCAGCAGCAAAGAGTTGGACAGGGTTGGAACCTACGAGCAGTACTTC.

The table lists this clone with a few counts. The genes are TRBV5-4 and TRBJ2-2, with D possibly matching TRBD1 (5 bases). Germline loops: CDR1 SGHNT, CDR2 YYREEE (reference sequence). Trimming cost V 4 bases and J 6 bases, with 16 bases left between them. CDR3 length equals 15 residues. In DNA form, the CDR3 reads TGTGCCAGCAGCACAGACAGAATTCCTTCCGGGGAGCTGTTTTTT. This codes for CASSTDRIPSGELFF.

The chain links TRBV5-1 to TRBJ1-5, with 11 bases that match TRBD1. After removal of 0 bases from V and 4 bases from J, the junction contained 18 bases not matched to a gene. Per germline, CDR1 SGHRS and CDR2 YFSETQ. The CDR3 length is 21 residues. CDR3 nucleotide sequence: TGCGCCAGCAGCTTGGTCCTAGGGACAGGGGGAGCCAACCTCCCGAATCAGCCCCAGCATTTT. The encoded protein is CASSLVLGTGGANLPNQPQHF. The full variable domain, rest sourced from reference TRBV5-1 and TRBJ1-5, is KAGVTQTPRYLIKTRGQQVTLSCSPISGHRSVSWYQQTPGQGLQFLFEYFSETQRNKGNFPGRFSGRQFSNSRSEMNVSTLELGDSALYLCASSLVLGTGGANLPNQPQHFGDGTRLSIL.

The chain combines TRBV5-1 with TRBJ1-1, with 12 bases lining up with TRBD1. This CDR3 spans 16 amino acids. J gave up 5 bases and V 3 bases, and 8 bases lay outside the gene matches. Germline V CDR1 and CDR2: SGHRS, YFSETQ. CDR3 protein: CASSSSGTGGNTEAFF. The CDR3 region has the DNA TGCGCCAGCAGCTCCTCCGGGACAGGGGGCAATACTGAAGCTTTCTTT.